One sample yielded the 7 T cell receptor beta chains listed below, sequenced in a study of blood T cells in healthy people across ages. A second PCR of about 6 to 12 cycles used a sample-barcoded 5' primer and a J-beta primer mix. TCRdb re-called the 5' RACE reads with MiXCR, one entry per CDR3 protein. The top ten clones hold roughly 24% of a sample with 780,000 or so distinct CDR3 sequences, 56% of them seen once. Sequenced sample: blood. All receptors come from a middle-aged man in good health.

The chain links TRBV13 to TRBJ2-6; D perhaps matches TRBD1 (6 bases). CDR1 PRHDT and CDR2 FYEKMQ come from the germline V gene (reference sequence). The CDR3 runs 18 residues. Trimming shortened V by 5 bases and J by 0 bases, and 17 bases separated the two germline ends. In DNA form, the CDR3 reads TGTGCCAGCAGCCGCAGGGCGCAGGGGCCCTCTGGGGCCAACGTCCTGACTTTC. Amino acids: CASSRRAQGPSGANVLTF. Based on the CDR3 plus reference TRBV13 and TRBJ2-6, the full variable domain is AAGVIQSPRHLIKEKRETATLKCYPIPRHDTVYWYQQGPGQDPQFLISFYEKMQSDKGSIPDRFSAQQFSDYHSELNMSSLELGDSALYFCASSRRAQGPSGANVLTFGAGSRLTVL.

The rearrangement uses TRBV4-2 and TRBJ2-1, with 9 bases identical to TRBD2. Germline V gene lookup returns CDR1 LGHNA and CDR2 YNFKEQ. The CDR3 covers 16 residues. The trim removed 0 bases at V and 2 bases at J, leaving 2 bases unmatched. As DNA, the CDR3 is TGTGCCAGCAGCCAAGATCGACTAGCGGCCTACAATGAGCAGTTCTTC. Amino acids: CASSQDRLAAYNEQFF.

The chain is built from TRBV5-1 and TRBJ2-1; 7 bases agree with TRBD2. This CDR3 contains 22 residues. Germline V gives CDR1 SGHRS, CDR2 YFSETQ. V was pared by 4 bases and J by 0 bases, with 25 bases of the junction left unmatched. CDR3 sequence: CASSLTSIVRVASGASYNEQFF. CDR3 bases: TGCGCCAGCAGCCTGACTTCAATTGTTCGGGTTGCGAGCGGGGCCTCCTACAATGAGCAGTTCTTC.

V gene TRBV29-1 combines with J gene TRBJ2-7; the match to TRBD1 covers 8 bases. The CDR3 loop spans 13 amino acids. The germline gives CDR1 SQVTM, CDR2 ANQGSEA. V lost 7 bases to trimming and J lost 0 bases; unmatched junction nucleotides: 5. CDR3 coding DNA: TGCAGCGCACTGGACAGGGCCTCCTACGAGCAGTACTTC. This translates into CSALDRASYEQYF.

This clonotype was found many times. The chain uses TRBV2 and TRBJ2-3; D unclear. This CDR3 is 14 amino acids long. With 7 bases removed from V and 0 bases from J, the gap between germline ends came to 11 bases. Germline CDR1 SNHLY, CDR2 FYNNEI. The CDR3 loop reads CASKMQTSTDTQYF. The CDR3 coding sequence is TGTGCCAGCAAAATGCAAACGAGCACAGATACGCAGTATTTT.

V usage is TRBV12-3 or TRBV12-4 and J usage is TRBJ2-4, with D hard to call. There are 13 residues in the CDR3. Trimming removed 5 bases from V and 13 bases from J, with 18 bases in between. CDR3 nucleotides: TGTGCCAGCAGTGCACACCGTAACCCTGAGCAGTACTTC. As protein: CASSAHRNPEQYF.

A note on this clonotype: A much more abundant neighbour one base away suggests this may be a read error. This rearrangement joins TRBV20-1 to TRBJ2-5; D possibly corresponds to TRBD1 (6 bases). The CDR3 consists of 13 residues. Germline V CDR1 and CDR2: DFQATT, SNEGSKA (reference sequence). This CDR3 is CNPTTGSQETQYF. In DNA, the CDR3 is TGCAATCCGACGACAGGCTCCCAAGAGACCCAGTACTTC.